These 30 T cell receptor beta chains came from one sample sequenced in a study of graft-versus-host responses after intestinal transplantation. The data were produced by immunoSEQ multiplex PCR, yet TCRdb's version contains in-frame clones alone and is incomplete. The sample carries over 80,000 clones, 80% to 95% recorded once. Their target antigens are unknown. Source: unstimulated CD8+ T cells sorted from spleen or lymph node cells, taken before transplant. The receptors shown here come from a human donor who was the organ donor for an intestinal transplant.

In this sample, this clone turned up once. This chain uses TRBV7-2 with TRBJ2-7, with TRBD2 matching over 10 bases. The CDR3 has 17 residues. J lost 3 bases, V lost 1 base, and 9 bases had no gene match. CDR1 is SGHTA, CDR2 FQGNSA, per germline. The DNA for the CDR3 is TGTGCCAGCAGCTTAGAAATAGCGGGGGGACATTTCTACGAGCAGTACTTC. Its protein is CASSLEIAGGHFYEQYF. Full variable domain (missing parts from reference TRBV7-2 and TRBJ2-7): GAGVSQSPSNKVTEKGKDVELRCDPISGHTALYWYRQSLGQGLEFLIYFQGNSAPDKSGLPSDRFSAERTGGSVSTLTIQRTQQEDSAVYLCASSLEIAGGHFYEQYFGPGTRLTVT.

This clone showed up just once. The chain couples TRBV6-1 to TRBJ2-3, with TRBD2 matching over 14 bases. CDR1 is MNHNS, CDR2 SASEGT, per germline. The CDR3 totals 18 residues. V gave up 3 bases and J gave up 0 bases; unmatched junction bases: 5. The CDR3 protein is CASSETSGGDTSTDTQYF. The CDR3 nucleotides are TGTGCCAGCAGTGAGACTAGCGGGGGGGACACTAGCACAGATACGCAGTATTTT.

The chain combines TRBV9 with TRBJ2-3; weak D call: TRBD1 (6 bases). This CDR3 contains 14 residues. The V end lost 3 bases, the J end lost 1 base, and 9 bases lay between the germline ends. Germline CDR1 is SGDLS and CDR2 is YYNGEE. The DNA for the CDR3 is TGTGCCAGCAGCGGTCCAGGGGGCACAGATACGCAGTATTTT. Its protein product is CASSGPGGTDTQYF.

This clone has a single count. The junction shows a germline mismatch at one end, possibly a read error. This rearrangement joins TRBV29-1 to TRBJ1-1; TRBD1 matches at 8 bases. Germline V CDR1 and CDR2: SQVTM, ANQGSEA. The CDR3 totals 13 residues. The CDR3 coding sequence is TGCAGCGTTAAAGACAGGGGGAACACTGAAGCTTTCTTT. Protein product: CSVKDRGNTEAFF. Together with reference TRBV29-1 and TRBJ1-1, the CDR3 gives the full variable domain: SAVISQKPSRDICQRGTSLTIQCQVDSQVTMMFWYRQQPGQSLTLIATANQGSEATYESGFVIDKFPISRPNLTFSTLTVSNMSPEDSSIYLCSVKDRGNTEAFFGQGTRLTVV.

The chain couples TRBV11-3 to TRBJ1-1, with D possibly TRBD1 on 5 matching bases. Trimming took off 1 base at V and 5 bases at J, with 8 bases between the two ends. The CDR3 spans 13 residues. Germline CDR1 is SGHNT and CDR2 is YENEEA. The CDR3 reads CASSLGGETEAFF. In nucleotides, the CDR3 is TGTGCCAGCAGCTTAGGGGGCGAGACTGAAGCTTTCTTT.

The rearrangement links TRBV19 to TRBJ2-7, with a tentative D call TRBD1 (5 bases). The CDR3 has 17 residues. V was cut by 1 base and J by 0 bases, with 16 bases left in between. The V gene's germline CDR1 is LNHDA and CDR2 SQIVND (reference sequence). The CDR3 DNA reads TGTGCCAGTAGTATAGTCGTGGACACTTCACGCTCCTACGAGCAGTACTTC. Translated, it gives CASSIVVDTSRSYEQYF.

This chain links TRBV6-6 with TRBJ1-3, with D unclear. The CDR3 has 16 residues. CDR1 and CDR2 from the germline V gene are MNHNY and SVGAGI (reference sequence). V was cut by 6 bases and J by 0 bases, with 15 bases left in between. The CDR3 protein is CASRPLLLPSGNTIYF. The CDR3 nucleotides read TGTGCCAGCAGACCCCTTTTACTGCCCTCTGGAAACACCATATATTTT.

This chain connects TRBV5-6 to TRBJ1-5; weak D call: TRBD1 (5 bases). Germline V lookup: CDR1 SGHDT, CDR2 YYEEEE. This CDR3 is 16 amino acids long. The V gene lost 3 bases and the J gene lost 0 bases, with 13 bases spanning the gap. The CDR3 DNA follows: TGTGCCAGCAGCTGGGGGGGGGAGTATAGCAATCAGCCCCAGCATTTT. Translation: CASSWGGEYSNQPQHF.

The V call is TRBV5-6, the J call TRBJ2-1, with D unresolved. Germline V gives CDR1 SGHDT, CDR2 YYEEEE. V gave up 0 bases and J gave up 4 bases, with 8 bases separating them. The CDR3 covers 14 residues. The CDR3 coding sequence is TGTGCCAGCAGCTTGGGAGGCTCGTACAATGAGCAGTTCTTC. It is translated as CASSLGGSYNEQFF.

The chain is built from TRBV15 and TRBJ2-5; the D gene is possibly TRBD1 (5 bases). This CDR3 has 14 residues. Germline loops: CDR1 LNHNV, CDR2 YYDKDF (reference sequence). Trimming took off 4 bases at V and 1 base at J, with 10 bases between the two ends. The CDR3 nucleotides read TGTGCCACCAGCACCGGACACCTCCAAGAGACCCAGTACTTC. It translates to CATSTGHLQETQYF.

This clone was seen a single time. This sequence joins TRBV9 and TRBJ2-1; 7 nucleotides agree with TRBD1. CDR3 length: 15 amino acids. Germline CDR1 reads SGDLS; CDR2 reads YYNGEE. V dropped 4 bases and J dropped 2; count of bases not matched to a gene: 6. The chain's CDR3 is CASSRTGVPYNEQFF. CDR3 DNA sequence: TGTGCCAGCAGCCGAACAGGGGTCCCCTACAATGAGCAGTTCTTC.

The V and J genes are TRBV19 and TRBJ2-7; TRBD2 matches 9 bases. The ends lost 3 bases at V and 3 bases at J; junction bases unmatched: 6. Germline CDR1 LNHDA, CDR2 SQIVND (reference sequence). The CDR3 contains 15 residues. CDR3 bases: TGTGCCAGTAGTATTTACAGCGGGGGGATCTACGAGCAGTACTTC. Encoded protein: CASSIYSGGIYEQYF.

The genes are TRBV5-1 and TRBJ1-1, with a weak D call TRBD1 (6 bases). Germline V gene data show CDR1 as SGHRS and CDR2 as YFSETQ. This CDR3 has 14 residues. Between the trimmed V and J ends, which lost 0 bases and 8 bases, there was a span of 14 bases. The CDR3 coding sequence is TGCGCCAGCAGCTTGGAACCCCGGGACAAGGAAGCTTTCTTT. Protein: CASSLEPRDKEAFF.

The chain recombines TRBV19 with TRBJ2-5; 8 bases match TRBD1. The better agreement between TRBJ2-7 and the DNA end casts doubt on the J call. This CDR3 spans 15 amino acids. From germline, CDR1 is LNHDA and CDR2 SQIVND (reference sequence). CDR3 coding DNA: TGTGCCAGTAGTACGACCCTGGACAGGGTCTACGAGCAGTACTTC. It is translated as CASSTTLDRVYEQYF.

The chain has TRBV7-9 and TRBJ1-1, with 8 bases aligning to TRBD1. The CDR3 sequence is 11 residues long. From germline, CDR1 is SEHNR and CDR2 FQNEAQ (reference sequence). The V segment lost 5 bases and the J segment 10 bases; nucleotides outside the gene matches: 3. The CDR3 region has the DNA TGTGCCAGCAGCCAGGGGGCGGGAGCTTTCTTT. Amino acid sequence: CASSQGAGAFF.

The CDR3 sequence is CASTRGLYGYTF. The CDR3 DNA follows: TGTGCCAGTACCAGGGGACTATATGGCTACACCTTC. The J gene is TRBJ1-2, the V gene TRBV19; tentative D call: TRBD1 (6 bases). V lost 7 bases to trimming and J lost 5 bases, with 11 bases between them. CDR3 length: 12 amino acids. CDR1 and CDR2 from the germline V gene are LNHDA and SQIVND (reference sequence). The full variable domain, its missing parts supplied by reference TRBV19 and TRBJ1-2, is DGGITQSPKYLFRKEGQNVTLSCEQNLNHDAMYWYRQDPGQGLRLIYYSQIVNDFQKGDIAEGYSVSREKKESFPLTVTSAQKNPTAFYLCASTRGLYGYTFGSGTRLTVV.

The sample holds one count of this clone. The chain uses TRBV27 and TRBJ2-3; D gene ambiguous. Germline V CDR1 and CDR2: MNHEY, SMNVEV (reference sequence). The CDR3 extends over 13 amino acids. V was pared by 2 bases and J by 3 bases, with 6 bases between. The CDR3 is CASSLSRTDTQYF. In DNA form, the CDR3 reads TGTGCCAGCAGTTTAAGCCGTACAGATACGCAGTATTTT.

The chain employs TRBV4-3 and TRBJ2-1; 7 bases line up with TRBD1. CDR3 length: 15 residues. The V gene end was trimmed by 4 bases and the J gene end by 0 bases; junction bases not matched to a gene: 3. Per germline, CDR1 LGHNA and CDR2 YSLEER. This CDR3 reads CASSLGTDSYNEQFF. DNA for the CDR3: TGCGCCAGCAGCCTGGGGACAGACTCCTACAATGAGCAGTTCTTC.

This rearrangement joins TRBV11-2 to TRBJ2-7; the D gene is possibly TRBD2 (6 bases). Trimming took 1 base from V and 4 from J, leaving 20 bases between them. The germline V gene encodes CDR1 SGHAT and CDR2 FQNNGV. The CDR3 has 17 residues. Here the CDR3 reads CASSLGPRGFGTYEQYF. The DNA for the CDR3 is TGTGCCAGCAGCTTAGGGCCTCGGGGGTTTGGTACTTACGAGCAGTACTTC.

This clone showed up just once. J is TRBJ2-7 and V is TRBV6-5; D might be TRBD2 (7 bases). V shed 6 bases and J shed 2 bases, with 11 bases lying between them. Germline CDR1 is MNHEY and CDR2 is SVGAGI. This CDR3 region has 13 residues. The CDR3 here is CASRLGGAYEQYF. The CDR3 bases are TGTGCCAGCAGACTAGGGGGGGCCTACGAGCAGTACTTC.

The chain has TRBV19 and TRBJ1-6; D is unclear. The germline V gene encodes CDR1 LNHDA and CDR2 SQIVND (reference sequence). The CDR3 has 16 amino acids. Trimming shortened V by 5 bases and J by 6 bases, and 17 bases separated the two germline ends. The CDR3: CASSAPLLNSNSPLHF. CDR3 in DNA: TGTGCCAGTAGTGCACCGTTGCTGAACAGTAATTCACCCCTCCACTTT.

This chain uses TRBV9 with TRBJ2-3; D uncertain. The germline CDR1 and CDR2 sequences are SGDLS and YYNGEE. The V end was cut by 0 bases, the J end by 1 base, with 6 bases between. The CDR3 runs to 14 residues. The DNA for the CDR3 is TGTGCCAGCAGCGTAGGTACAGGCACAGATACGCAGTATTTT. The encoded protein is CASSVGTGTDTQYF.

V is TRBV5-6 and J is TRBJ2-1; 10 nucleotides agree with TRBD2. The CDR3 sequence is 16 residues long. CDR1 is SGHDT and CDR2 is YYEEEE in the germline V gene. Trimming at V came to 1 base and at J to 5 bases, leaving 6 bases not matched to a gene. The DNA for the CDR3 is TGTGCCAGCAGCTTGTCACTAGCGGGGCCTAACAATGAGCAGTTCTTC. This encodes CASSLSLAGPNNEQFF.

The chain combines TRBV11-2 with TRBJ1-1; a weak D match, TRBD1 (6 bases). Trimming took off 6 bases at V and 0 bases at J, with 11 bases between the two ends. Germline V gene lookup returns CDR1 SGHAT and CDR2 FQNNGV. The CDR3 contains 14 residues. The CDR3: CASRGGLLNTEAFF. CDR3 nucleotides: TGTGCCAGCAGGGGGGGGCTACTGAACACTGAAGCTTTCTTT.

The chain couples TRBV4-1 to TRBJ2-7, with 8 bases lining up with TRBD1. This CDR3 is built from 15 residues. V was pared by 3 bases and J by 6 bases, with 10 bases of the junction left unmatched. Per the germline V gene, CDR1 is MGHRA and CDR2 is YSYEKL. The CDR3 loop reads CASSHGTGVGAEQYF. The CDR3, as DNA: TGCGCCAGCAGCCACGGGACAGGTGTCGGAGCCGAGCAGTACTTC.

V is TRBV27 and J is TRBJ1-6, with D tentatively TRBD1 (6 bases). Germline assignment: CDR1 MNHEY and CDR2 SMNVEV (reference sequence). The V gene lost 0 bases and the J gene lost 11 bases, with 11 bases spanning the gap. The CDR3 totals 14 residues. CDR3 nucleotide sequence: TGTGCCAGCAGTTTATCGATGGGGGCTCCACCCCTCCACTTT. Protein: CASSLSMGAPPLHF.

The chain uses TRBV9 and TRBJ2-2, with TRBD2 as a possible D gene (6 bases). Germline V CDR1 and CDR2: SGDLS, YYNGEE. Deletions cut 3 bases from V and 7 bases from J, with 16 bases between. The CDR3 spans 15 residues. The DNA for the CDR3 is TGTGCCAGCAGCGGGCGTCAGGGAGGAGACGGGGAGCTGTTTTTT. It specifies CASSGRQGGDGELFF.

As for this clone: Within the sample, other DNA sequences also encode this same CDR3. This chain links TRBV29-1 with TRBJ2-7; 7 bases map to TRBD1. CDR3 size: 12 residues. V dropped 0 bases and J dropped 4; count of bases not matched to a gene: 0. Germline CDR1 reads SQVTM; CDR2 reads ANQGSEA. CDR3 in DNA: TGCAGCGTTGAAGACAGGGGGTACGAGCAGTACTTC. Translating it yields CSVEDRGYEQYF.

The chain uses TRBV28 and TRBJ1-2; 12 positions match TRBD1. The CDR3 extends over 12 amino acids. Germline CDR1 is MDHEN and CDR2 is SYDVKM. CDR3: CAGGTGGDGYTF. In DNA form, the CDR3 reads TGTGCGGGAGGGACAGGGGGCGATGGCTACACCTTC.

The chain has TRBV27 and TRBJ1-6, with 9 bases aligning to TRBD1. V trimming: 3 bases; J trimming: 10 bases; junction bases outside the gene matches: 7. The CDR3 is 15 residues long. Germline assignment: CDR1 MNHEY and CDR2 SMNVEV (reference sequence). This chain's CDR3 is CASSLGQGVRSPLHF. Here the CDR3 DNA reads TGTGCCAGCAGTTTGGGACAGGGTGTACGGTCACCCCTCCACTTT.